The sample holds a few counts of the clone carrying this T cell receptor (beta chain). Authors' analysis steps: Counts of nucleated cells, estimated from reference gene primer amplification, were obtained. Measured with immunoSEQ multiplex PCR; TCRdb has only the in-frame clones, and not every one. D and trimming were read from the DNA, whereas the V and J calls and clone size are those reported in that table. The data show hundreds of thousands of clones, roughly 90% seen once. The germline CDR1 and CDR2 sequences are SEHNR and FQNEAQ (reference sequence). With 2 bases clipped from V and 5 bases from J, the junction kept 6 bases outside the gene matches. This CDR3 has 16 amino acids. This sample was taken from a study of blood T cell repertoires in COVID-19. Overall study context: Material from acute and convalescent COVID-19 was sourced from the United States, Italy and Spain. T cells, B-cell-depleted T cells, or PBMCs supplied cDNA or gDNA.

Sequences were obtained from peripheral blood. V is TRBV7-9 and J is TRBJ2-5; 12 positions agree with TRBD2. This receptor was identified in a woman in her fifties or sixties with active or convalescent COVID-19. The DNA of the CDR3 is TGTGCCAGCAGCTTACGAGCTAGCGGGAGGGGCGAGACCCAGTACTTC. Its translation: CASSLRASGRGETQYF.